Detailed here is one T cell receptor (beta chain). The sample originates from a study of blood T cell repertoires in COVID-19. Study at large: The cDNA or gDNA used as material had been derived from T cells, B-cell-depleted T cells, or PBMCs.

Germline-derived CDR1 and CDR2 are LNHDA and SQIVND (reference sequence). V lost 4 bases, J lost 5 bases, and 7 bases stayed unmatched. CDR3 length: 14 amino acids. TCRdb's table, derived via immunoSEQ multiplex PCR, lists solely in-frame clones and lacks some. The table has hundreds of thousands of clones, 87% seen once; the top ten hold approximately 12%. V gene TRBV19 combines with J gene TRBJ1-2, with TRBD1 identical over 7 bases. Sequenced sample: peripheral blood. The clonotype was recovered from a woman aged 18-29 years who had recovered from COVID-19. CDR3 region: CASSRQGSSYGYTF. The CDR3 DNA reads TGTGCCAGTAGTAGACAGGGCTCTTCTTATGGCTACACCTTC.